The 14 T cell receptor beta chains below come from one sample, sequenced in a study of T-cell reconstitution after alpha-beta-depleted transplantation in children. Construction of the TCRbeta library involved unique molecular identifiers. TCRdb recomputed calls from the PCR reads with MiXCR, one row per CDR3 protein. The table shows 90,000 to 150,000 distinct CDR3 sequences, with under 25% occurring only once. Source: PBMCs, mostly from graft donor cells, taken 180 days after TCRalphabeta/CD19-depleted stem cell transplant. The receptors stem from a male patient under 10 years old who had a stem cell transplant for chronic granulomatous disease, so the T cells may come from the graft donor.

The gene calls are TRBV25-1 and TRBJ2-1; 13 bases map to TRBD2. CDR1 is MGHDK and CDR2 is SYGVNS in the germline V gene. The CDR3 loop spans 16 amino acids. V was clipped by 7 bases and J by 7 bases; unmatched bases: 10. The CDR3 sequence is CASTDSGLAGWNEQFF. CDR3 nucleotide sequence: TGTGCCAGCACAGATTCGGGACTAGCGGGGTGGAATGAGCAGTTCTTC.

CDR3: CASSDPSLQETQYF. In DNA form, the CDR3 reads TGTGCCAGCAGTGATCCCTCCCTGCAAGAGACCCAGTACTTC. The chain uses TRBV25-1 and TRBJ2-5; D is undetermined. V lost 3 bases, J lost 2 bases, and 10 bases lay in between. Germline V CDR1 and CDR2: MGHDK, SYGVNS. The CDR3 is made up of 14 amino acids.

This chain connects TRBV5-6 to TRBJ2-3; 8 nucleotides match TRBD2. The V gene's germline CDR1 is SGHDT and CDR2 YYEEEE. This CDR3 comprises 15 residues. After removal of 0 bases from V and 4 bases from J, the junction contained 4 bases not matched to a gene. The CDR3 region is CASSLVRGGADTQYF. CDR3 nucleotides: TGTGCCAGCAGCTTGGTTCGGGGGGGGGCAGATACGCAGTATTTT.

This clonotype was counted many times. The V call is TRBV3-1, the J call TRBJ2-1; 8 nucleotides align to TRBD2. The length of the CDR3 is 14 residues. With 0 bases clipped from V and 15 bases from J, the junction kept 10 bases outside the gene matches. Germline V lookup: CDR1 LGHDT, CDR2 YNNKEL (reference sequence). The CDR3 region is CASSQESSGTRVFF. The CDR3 DNA reads TGTGCCAGCAGCCAAGAATCGAGCGGGACTAGGGTGTTCTTC.

The J gene is TRBJ2-5, the V gene TRBV10-3, with D hard to call. V was clipped by 9 bases and J by 1 base, with 9 bases between them. This CDR3 region has 12 residues. Germline CDR1 is ENHRY and CDR2 is SYGVKD. In nucleotides, the CDR3 is TGTGCCATTGGAGAGCCCCAAGAGACCCAGTACTTC. Its translation is CAIGEPQETQYF.

This clonotype was counted once. A single base separates this from a much larger clone, so it may be a read error. As the CDR3 is not closed by the conserved phenylalanine or tryptophan, this likely results from a read error. The V gene is TRBV10-2, the J gene TRBJ1-2, with D perhaps matching TRBD1 (5 bases). The CDR3 is 14 amino acids. Germline values: CDR1 WSHSY, CDR2 SAAADI. V lost 2 bases and J lost 4, with 11 bases in between. The CDR3 sequence: CASSEGTAIYGYTL. In DNA, the CDR3 is TGCGCCAGCAGTGAGGGGACGGCAATCTATGGCTACACCTTG.

This sequence joins TRBV15 and TRBJ2-1; possibly TRBD1 or TRBD2 for D (5 bases each). CDR1 is LNHNV and CDR2 is YYDKDF in the germline V gene (reference sequence). The CDR3 consists of 14 residues. Trimming stripped 1 base from V and 8 bases from J, with 12 bases between. In DNA form, the CDR3 reads TGTGCCACCAGCAGAGTTGCAGGGAGCGATGAGCAGTTCTTC. Translated, it gives CATSRVAGSDEQFF.

This chain joins TRBV7-2 and TRBJ2-1; D call uncertain. The length of the CDR3 is 13 residues. V lost 1 base and J 8 bases, leaving 9 bases between the germline ends. The germline V gene has CDR1 SGHTA and CDR2 FQGNSA. The CDR3 DNA reads as TGTGCCAGCAGCTTAGAGGGCGTCTATGAGCAGTTCTTC. Translation: CASSLEGVYEQFF.

This clonotype was observed a few times. The chain recombines TRBV4-1 with TRBJ1-2; D is undetermined. This CDR3 has 14 amino acids. Germline-derived CDR1 and CDR2 are MGHRA and YSYEKL. Deletions cut 1 base from V and 8 bases from J, with 14 bases between. The DNA for the CDR3 is TGCGCCAGCAGCCAAGGGGCGACAAGTGTAGGCTACACCTTC. This encodes CASSQGATSVGYTF.

In its sample, this clonotype was seen once. This rearrangement joins TRBV18 to TRBJ2-5; no clear D gene. CDR1 KGHSH and CDR2 LQKENI come from the germline V gene. Trimming pared 2 bases from V and 2 bases from J, leaving 12 bases between. The CDR3 sequence is 15 residues long. For the CDR3, the DNA is TGTGCCAGCTCACCAGCCCTGGCGGAGCAAGAGACCCAGTACTTC. As protein: CASSPALAEQETQYF.

This clonotype occurred many times. This rearrangement joins TRBV4-1 to TRBJ1-5; D might be TRBD1 (5 bases). Trimming removed 1 base from V and 7 bases from J, with 14 bases in between. The CDR3 consists of 15 residues. The germline V gene has CDR1 MGHRA and CDR2 YSYEKL. The DNA for the CDR3 is TGCGCCAGCAGCCAAGCCCCCAGGGAAGTCCAGCCCCAGCATTTT. This encodes CASSQAPREVQPQHF.

This clonotype was observed many times. The gene calls are TRBV12-3 or TRBV12-4 and TRBJ2-2; possibly TRBD2 for D (5 bases). The CDR3 consists of 16 residues. V dropped 8 bases and J dropped 1 base, with 17 bases sitting between them. The DNA for the CDR3 is TGTGCCAGCTCCTTGGGCACCGGGAAGAACACCGGGGAGCTGTTTTTT. Encoded protein: CASSLGTGKNTGELFF.

In its sample, this clonotype was seen many times. The CDR3 spells CASSLDRRTDTQYF. CDR3 DNA: TGTGCCAGCAGCCTCGACCGACGCACAGATACGCAGTATTTT. The J gene is TRBJ2-3, the V gene TRBV7-3, with D unclear. The CDR3 is made up of 14 amino acids. Germline V gene data show CDR1 as SGHTA and CDR2 as FQGTGA. Deletions cut 5 bases from V and 1 base from J, with 10 bases between.

This chain uses TRBV6-5 with TRBJ1-3; tentative D call: TRBD1 (6 bases). The V gene lost 2 bases and the J gene lost 0 bases, with 8 bases spanning the gap. This CDR3 is built from 15 residues. Germline-derived CDR1 and CDR2 are MNHEY and SVGAGI. This CDR3 reads CASSYAGASGNTIYF. CDR3 DNA: TGTGCCAGCAGTTACGCGGGGGCCTCTGGAAACACCATATATTTT.